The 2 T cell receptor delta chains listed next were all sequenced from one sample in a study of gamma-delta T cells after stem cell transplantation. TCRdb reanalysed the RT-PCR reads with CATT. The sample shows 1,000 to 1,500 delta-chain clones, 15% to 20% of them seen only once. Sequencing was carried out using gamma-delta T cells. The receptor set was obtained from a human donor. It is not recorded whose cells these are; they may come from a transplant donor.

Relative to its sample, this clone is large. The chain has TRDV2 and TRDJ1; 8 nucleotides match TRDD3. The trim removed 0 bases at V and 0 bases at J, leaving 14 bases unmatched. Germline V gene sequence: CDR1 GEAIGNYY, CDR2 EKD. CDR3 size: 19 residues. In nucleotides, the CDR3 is TGTGCCTGTGACACCCTACTGGGGGGTTACAGGGGGCACACCGATAAACTCATCTTT. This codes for CACDTLLGGYRGHTDKLIF.

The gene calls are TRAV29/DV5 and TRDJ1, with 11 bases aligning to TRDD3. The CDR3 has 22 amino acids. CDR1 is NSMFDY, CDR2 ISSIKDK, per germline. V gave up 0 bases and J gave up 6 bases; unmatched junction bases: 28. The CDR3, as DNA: TGTGCAGCAAGCGCGATCTTCCCTCGCCCCAGCTGGGGGATACCGAGAGTTAATAAACTCATCTTT. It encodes CAASAIFPRPSWGIPRVNKLIF.